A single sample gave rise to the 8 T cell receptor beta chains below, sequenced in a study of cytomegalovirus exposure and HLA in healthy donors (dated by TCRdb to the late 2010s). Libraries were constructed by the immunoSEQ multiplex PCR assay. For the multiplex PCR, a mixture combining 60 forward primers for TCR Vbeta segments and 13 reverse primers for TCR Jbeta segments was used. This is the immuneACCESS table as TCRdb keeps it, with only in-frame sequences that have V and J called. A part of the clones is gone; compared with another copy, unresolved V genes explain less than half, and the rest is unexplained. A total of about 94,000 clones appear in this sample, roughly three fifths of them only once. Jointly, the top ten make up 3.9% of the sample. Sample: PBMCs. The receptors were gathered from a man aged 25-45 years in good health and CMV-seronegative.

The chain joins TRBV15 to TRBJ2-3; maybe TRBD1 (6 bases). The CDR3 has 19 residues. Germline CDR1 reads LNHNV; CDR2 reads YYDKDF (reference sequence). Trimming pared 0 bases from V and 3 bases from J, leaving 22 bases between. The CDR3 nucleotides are TGTGCCACCAGCAGAGATCGGCGGTCGGGAACAGGGAATACAGATACGCAGTATTTT. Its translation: CATSRDRRSGTGNTDTQYF.

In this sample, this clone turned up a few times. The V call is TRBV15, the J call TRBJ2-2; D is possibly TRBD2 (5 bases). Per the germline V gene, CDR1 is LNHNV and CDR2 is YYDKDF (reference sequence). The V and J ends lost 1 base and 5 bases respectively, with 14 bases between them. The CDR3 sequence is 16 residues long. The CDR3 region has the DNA TGTGCCACCAGCAGAGCGGCTAGCTCTTCAACCGGGGAGCTGTTTTTT. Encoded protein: CATSRAASSSTGELFF.

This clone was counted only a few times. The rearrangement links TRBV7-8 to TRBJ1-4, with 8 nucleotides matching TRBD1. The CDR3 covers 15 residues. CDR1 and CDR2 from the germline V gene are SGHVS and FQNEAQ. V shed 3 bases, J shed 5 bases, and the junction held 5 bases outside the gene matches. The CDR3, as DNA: TGTGCCAGCAGCTTCCACAGGGGGTGGAATGAAAAACTGTTTTTT. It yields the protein CASSFHRGWNEKLFF.

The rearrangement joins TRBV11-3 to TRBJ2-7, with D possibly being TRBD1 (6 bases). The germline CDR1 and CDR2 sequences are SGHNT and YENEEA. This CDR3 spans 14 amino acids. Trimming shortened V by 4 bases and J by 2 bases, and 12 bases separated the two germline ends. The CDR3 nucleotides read TGTGCCAGCAGCTCCAGACAGGCCCCCTACGAGCAGTACTTC. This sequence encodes CASSSRQAPYEQYF.

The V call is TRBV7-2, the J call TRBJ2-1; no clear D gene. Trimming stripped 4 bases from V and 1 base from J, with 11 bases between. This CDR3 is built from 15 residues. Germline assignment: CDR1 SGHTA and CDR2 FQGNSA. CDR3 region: CASSSYFGSYNEQFF. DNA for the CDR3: TGTGCCAGCAGCTCCTATTTCGGGTCCTACAATGAGCAGTTCTTC.

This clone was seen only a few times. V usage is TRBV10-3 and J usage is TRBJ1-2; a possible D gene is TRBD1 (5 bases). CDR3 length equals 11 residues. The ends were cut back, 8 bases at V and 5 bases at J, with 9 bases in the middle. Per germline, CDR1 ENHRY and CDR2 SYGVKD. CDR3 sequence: CAIGTPYGYTF. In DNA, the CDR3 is TGTGCCATCGGGACTCCTTATGGCTACACCTTC.

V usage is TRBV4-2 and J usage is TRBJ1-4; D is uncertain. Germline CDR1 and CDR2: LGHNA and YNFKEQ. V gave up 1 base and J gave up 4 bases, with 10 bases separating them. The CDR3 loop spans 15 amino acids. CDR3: CASSQGGLLNEKLFF. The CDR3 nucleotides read TGTGCCAGCAGCCAAGGAGGGCTACTTAATGAAAAACTGTTTTTT.

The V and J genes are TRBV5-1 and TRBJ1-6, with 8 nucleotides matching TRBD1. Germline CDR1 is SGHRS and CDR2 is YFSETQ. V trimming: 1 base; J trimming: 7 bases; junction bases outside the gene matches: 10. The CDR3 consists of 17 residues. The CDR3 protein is CASSLTVGQGANSPLHF. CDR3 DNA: TGCGCCAGCAGCTTGACCGTAGGGCAGGGGGCGAATTCACCCCTCCACTTT.